This T cell receptor beta chain was sequenced in a study of blood T cell repertoires in COVID-19. Study overall: The United States, Italy and Spain provided the acute and convalescent COVID-19 samples. PBMCs, B-cell-depleted T cells, or T cells were the source of the cDNA or gDNA that made up the material.

Authors' processing steps: Using reference gene primer amplification, nucleated cell counts were estimated. Using immunoSEQ multiplex PCR, the repertoire was profiled, and TCRdb retains in-frame clones only, with some absent. V and J calls and clone size are as listed in that table; D and trimming were resolved from the DNA. The sample contains approximately 150,000 clones, more than 65% of which appear only once. The CDR3 is 14 residues long. The trim removed 4 bases at V and 0 bases at J, leaving 4 bases unmatched. The germline CDR1 and CDR2 sequences are SGHRS and YFSETQ. This clone is a singleton in its sample. Recovery meant two consecutive negative NP/OP PCR tests, professional clearance, or resolved symptoms.

The chain carries TRBV5-1 and TRBJ2-7; 7 nucleotides align to TRBD1. Sequencing used PBMCs or T cells enriched from blood (not recorded which). The TCR sequence derives from a man between 60 and 70 years old who had recovered from COVID-19. Here the CDR3 reads CASSIRDSSYEQYF. The CDR3 DNA follows: TGCGCCAGCAGCATACGGGACAGCTCCTACGAGCAGTACTTC.